This T cell receptor (beta chain) stems from a study of T cells in Graves' hyperthyroidism and ophthalmopathy. This clonotype appeared many times. Template material for amplifying TCR beta CDR3 regions consisted of RNA transcripts. HTBI primers were used for first-round RT-PCR of the TCR CDR3. TCRdb recomputed calls from the multiplex PCR reads with MiXCR, one row per CDR3 protein. The repertoire holds about 210,000 distinct CDR3 sequences, with roughly a sixth as singletons. Trimming cost V 0 bases and J 3 bases; bases outside gene matches: 2. Germline lookup yields CDR1 MNHEY and CDR2 SMNVEV (reference sequence). This CDR3 is built from 14 residues. Fresh peripheral blood, around 9.3 ml of it, supplied the PBMCs.

V gene TRBV27 combines with J gene TRBJ2-7; TRBD2 matches at 7 bases. Sequencing was done on a sample of blood. The receptor's source is a man aged 50-59 years with Graves' hyperthyroidism. CDR3 in amino acids: CASSLSGGSYEQYF. The CDR3 region has the DNA TGTGCCAGCAGTTTATCGGGCGGGAGCTACGAGCAGTACTTC.